This passage covers 16 T cell receptor beta chains from one sample sequenced in a study of T cells in women clearing cervical HPV infection. Sequenced by immunoSEQ multiplex PCR; TCRdb stores in-frame clones only, minus some. There are tens of thousands of clones in the sample, with around 1.5% held by the top ten. The specimen was blood buffy coat. Every receptor here comes from a woman aged 18 to 69 with a cervical HPV16 infection that either progressed to CIN3+ or cleared (not recorded which).

On this clone: The read falls 3 residues short of the CDR3 end, and the missing part is taken from the germline J gene. The chain combines TRBV2 with TRBJ1-5; 11 bases agree with TRBD1. V shed 5 bases, J shed 6 bases, and the junction held 12 bases outside the gene matches. The CDR3 extends over 17 amino acids. CDR1 is SNHLY and CDR2 is FYNNEI in the germline V gene. The DNA read from the CDR3 is TGTGCCAGCAGTCGGACAGGGGGCGCCGGAGGCAGTCAGCCC. Its protein product is CASSRTGGAGGSQP. The whole CDR3 is CASSRTGGAGGSQPQHF.

Remarks on this clone: Read coverage stops 3 residues before the CDR3 terminus; the germline J gene supplies the remainder. The V call is TRBV20-1, the J call TRBJ2-1; 11 positions agree with TRBD2. The V gene end was trimmed by 1 base and the J gene end by 9 bases; junction bases not matched to a gene: 8. This CDR3 is 15 amino acids long. The germline gives CDR1 DFQATT, CDR2 SNEGSKA (reference sequence). This CDR3 reads CSARGSSGGVFEQFF. The CDR3 bases that were read are TGCAGTGCTAGAGGAAGTAGCGGGGGGGTCTTTGAG.

About this clone: The CDR3 end lies 3 residues beyond the end of the read and is filled in from the germline J gene. This chain uses TRBV4-2 with TRBJ2-6, with 8 bases aligning to TRBD1. Germline V lookup: CDR1 LGHNA, CDR2 YNFKEQ. V gave up 3 bases and J gave up 0 bases; unmatched junction bases: 13. There are 20 residues in the CDR3. The DNA read from the CDR3 is TGTGCCAGCAGCCAGCATCCCGGGACAGGAACCGCCTCTGGGGCCAACGTC. Its protein is CASSQHPGTGTASGANV. The entire CDR3 protein reads CASSQHPGTGTASGANVLTF.

The CDR3 is CASSFPGYEQYF. CDR3 DNA, as far as it was read: TGCGCCAGCAGCTTCCCGGGCTACGAG. The chain uses TRBV5-1 and TRBJ2-7; D call uncertain. Coverage ceases 3 residues before the CDR3 finishes, and the germline J gene fills in the end. This CDR3 spans 12 amino acids. V was clipped by 2 bases and J by 3 bases, with 6 bases between them. Looked up from germline, CDR1 is SGHRS and CDR2 is YFSETQ. Based on the CDR3 plus reference TRBV5-1 and TRBJ2-7, the full variable domain is KAGVTQTPRYLIKTRGQQVTLSCSPISGHRSVSWYQQTPGQGLQFLFEYFSETQRNKGNFPGRFSGRQFSNSRSEMNVSTLELGDSALYLCASSFPGYEQYFGPGTRLTVT.

Comments on this clone: Sequencing ends 3 residues short of the CDR3 end; the germline J gene provides the rest. The chain recombines TRBV24-1 with TRBJ2-3; TRBD2 matches at 7 bases. V dropped 8 bases and J dropped 2; count of bases not matched to a gene: 9. From germline, CDR1 is KGHDR and CDR2 SFDVKD. CDR3 length: 15 residues. CDR3 region: CATNGRGENTDTQYF. The part of the CDR3 DNA that was read is TGTGCCACCAACGGCCGGGGGGAGAACACAGATACG.

The sequenced CDR3 bases are TGCGCCAGCAGCTTGTATGTTATGCAGCCC. This gives the protein CASSLYVMQP. The complete CDR3 reads CASSLYVMQPQHF. The V gene is TRBV5-1, the J gene TRBJ1-5, with D hard to call. The CDR3 is cut off 3 residues early in the read; its end comes from the germline J gene. The germline V gene encodes CDR1 SGHRS and CDR2 YFSETQ. The V and J ends lost 1 base and 7 bases respectively, with 9 bases between them. This CDR3 contains 13 residues.

To note about this clone: The CDR3 end is not reached by the read, which stops 3 residues before it; the germline J gene fills it in. The V call is TRBV10-2, the J call TRBJ2-1; no definite D call. Per germline, CDR1 WSHSY and CDR2 SAAADI. The CDR3 consists of 12 residues. Trimming pared 4 bases from V and 7 bases from J, leaving 8 bases between. The CDR3 reads CASSGSRNEQFF. CDR3 bases read: TGCGCCAGCAGTGGTAGCCGGAATGAG.

A note on this clone: The read terminates 3 residues ahead of where the CDR3 ends, so the germline J gene completes it. The J gene is TRBJ2-7, the V gene TRBV2; 10 nucleotides match TRBD1. Trimming at V came to 7 bases and at J to 3 bases, leaving 3 bases not matched to a gene. Germline loops: CDR1 SNHLY, CDR2 FYNNEI. The CDR3 sequence is 13 residues long. CDR3 DNA, as far as it was read: TGTGCCAGCACTCGGACAGGGGGCTACGAG. Residues: CASTRTGGYE. The CDR3 in its entirety is CASTRTGGYEQYF.

On this clone itself: The read halts 3 residues ahead of the CDR3 end, with the missing end drawn from the germline J gene. The gene calls are TRBV30 and TRBJ2-7, with TRBD1 as a possible D gene (6 bases). The length of the CDR3 is 13 residues. Germline V gives CDR1 GTSNPN, CDR2 SVGIG (reference sequence). The germline V and J ends were trimmed by 4 bases and 6 bases, with 16 bases remaining between them. CDR3: CAWTWGRSLEQYF. The covered CDR3 bases are TGTGCCTGGACTTGGGGGCGCTCCCTCGAG.

In the case of this clone: The CDR3 is cut off 3 residues early in the read; its end comes from the germline J gene. The chain has TRBV5-4 and TRBJ2-3, with 7 bases lining up with TRBD2. The junction had 5 bases not matched to a gene; V was cut back by 0 bases and J by 4 bases. This CDR3 is 15 amino acids long. Looked up from germline, CDR1 is SGHNT and CDR2 is YYREEE (reference sequence). This CDR3 reads CASSLGGGGADTQYF. The CDR3 DNA, read in part, is TGTGCCAGCAGCTTGGGAGGCGGGGGAGCAGATACG.

On this clone: Sequencing ends 3 residues short of the CDR3 end; the germline J gene provides the rest. This chain connects TRBV20-1 to TRBJ1-6; D gene unclear. Trimming took 0 bases from V and 7 from J, leaving 13 bases between them. CDR3 length equals 15 residues. Germline assignment: CDR1 DFQATT and CDR2 SNEGSKA (reference sequence). The CDR3 DNA, read in part, is TGCAGTGCTAGAGACGCAATCCGGGGAAATTCACCC. This sequence encodes CSARDAIRGNSP. The complete CDR3 reads CSARDAIRGNSPLHF.

As regards this clone: The read stops 3 residues short of the end of the CDR3; the missing end is completed from the germline J gene. This chain joins TRBV4-2 and TRBJ1-4; TRBD1 is a possible D gene (5 bases). CDR3 length: 17 amino acids. The germline CDR1 and CDR2 sequences are LGHNA and YNFKEQ. Trimming removed 3 bases at V and 0 bases at J, with 14 bases between. CDR3 DNA, as far as it was read: TGTGCCAGCAGCCATACGAACCCGGGGGCAACTAATGAAAAA. Protein: CASSHTNPGATNEK. The full CDR3 is CASSHTNPGATNEKLFF.

As regards this clone: The read gets to within 3 residues of the CDR3 end, and the germline J gene fills in the rest. The chain uses TRBV29-1 and TRBJ1-2; no clear D gene. V shed 4 bases and J shed 4 bases, with 7 bases lying between them. The CDR3 has 11 residues. The germline V gene has CDR1 SQVTM and CDR2 ANQGSEA. CDR3 region: CSVGGLYGYTF. CDR3 DNA (partial): TGCAGCGTTGGAGGACTCTATGGC.

For this clone: The read gets to within 3 residues of the CDR3 end, and the germline J gene fills in the rest. This chain joins TRBV28 and TRBJ1-5, with a tentative D call TRBD1 (6 bases). Trimming removed 3 bases at V and 6 bases at J, with 15 bases between. The germline V gene has CDR1 MDHEN and CDR2 SYDVKM. The CDR3 runs to 15 residues. CDR3 protein: CASSFEAGVGQPQHF. The DNA read from the CDR3 is TGTGCCAGCAGTTTTGAGGCAGGGGTCGGTCAGCCC.

The CDR3 region is CASSLWGQGTSGANVLTF. Incomplete CDR3 DNA: TGCGCCAGCAGCTTGTGGGGGCAGGGGACCTCTGGGGCCAACGTC. V and J are TRBV5-1 and TRBJ2-6; possible D gene TRBD1, 6 bases. The sequence runs out 3 residues before the end of the CDR3; the remainder is reconstructed from the germline J gene. CDR3 length: 18 amino acids. V was shortened by 1 base and J by 0 bases, with 14 bases between the two germline ends. Germline V gives CDR1 SGHRS, CDR2 YFSETQ.

A note on this clone: The read falls 3 residues short of the CDR3 end, and the missing part is taken from the germline J gene. This chain connects TRBV6-2 or TRBV6-3 to TRBJ1-6; tentative D call: TRBD1 (6 bases). This CDR3 has 11 residues. Germline CDR1 MNHEY, CDR2 SVGEGT. The CDR3 loop reads CASRGAVSLHF. The sequenced CDR3 bases are TGTGCCAGCAGGGGGGCCGTCTCC.